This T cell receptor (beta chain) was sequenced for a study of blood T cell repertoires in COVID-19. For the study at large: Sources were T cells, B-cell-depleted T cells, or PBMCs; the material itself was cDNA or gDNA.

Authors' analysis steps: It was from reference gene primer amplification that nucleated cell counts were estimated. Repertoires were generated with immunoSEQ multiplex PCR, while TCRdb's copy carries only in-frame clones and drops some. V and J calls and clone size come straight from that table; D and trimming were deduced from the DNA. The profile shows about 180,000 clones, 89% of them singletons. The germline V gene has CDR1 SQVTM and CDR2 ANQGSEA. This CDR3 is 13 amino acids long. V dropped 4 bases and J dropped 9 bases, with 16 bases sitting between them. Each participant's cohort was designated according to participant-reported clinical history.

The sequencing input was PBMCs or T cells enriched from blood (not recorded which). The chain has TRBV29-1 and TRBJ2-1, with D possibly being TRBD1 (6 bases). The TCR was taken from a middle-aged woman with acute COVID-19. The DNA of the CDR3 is TGCAGCGTTGTCCCACAGGGTATTGGTGAGCAGTTCTTC. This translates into CSVVPQGIGEQFF.